One sample yielded the 18 T cell receptor beta chains listed below, sequenced in a study of T cell repertoires in cytomegalovirus infection. Each CDR3 protein is one row after TCRdb ran MiXCR on the reads. The data hold 200,000 to 250,000 distinct CDR3 sequences, with roughly an eighth observed a single time. Sequencing input: PBMCs. The source of these receptors is a human donor in good health (CMV status not recorded). Some clones in this sample may be carry-over from other donors' samples.

Ten or more counts support this clonotype. The V call is TRBV7-2, the J call TRBJ1-5; a weak D match, TRBD1 (5 bases). The V gene's germline CDR1 is SGHTA and CDR2 FQGNSA. Between the trimmed V and J ends, which lost 5 bases and 5 bases, there was a span of 16 bases. The CDR3 extends over 15 amino acids. The CDR3 DNA sequence: TGTGCCAGCAGCCCGGGCGGGGGGTCGGATCAGCCCCAGCATTTT. It codes for CASSPGGGSDQPQHF.

With regard to this clonotype: The conserved phenylalanine or tryptophan is not found at the CDR3 terminus, so this likely reflects a read error. Because the CDR3's place on the DNA is in doubt, the DNA is left out and the CDR3 is given as listed by TCRdb. The gene calls are TRBV6-8 and TRBJ2-1; TRBD2, as called in the table, went unchecked against the DNA. Germline CDR1 reads MNHGY; CDR2 reads SAAAGT. The length of the CDR3 is 13 amino acids, counting both ends. The CDR3 is CASSTAQGGGLKL.

This clonotype occurred once. One base away lies a much larger clone, so this may be a sequencing read error. The rearrangement joins TRBV7-6 to TRBJ1-6; TRBD1 is a possible D gene (5 bases). This CDR3 has 14 amino acids. Germline assignment: CDR1 SGHVS and CDR2 FNYEAQ. Here the CDR3 reads CASSRGEGSSPLQF. CDR3 bases: TGTGCCAGCAGCCGAGGGGAAGGAAGTTCACCCCTCCAGTTT.

The V call is TRBV10-3, the J call TRBJ2-2; 8 nucleotides agree with TRBD1. The CDR3 is 16 amino acids. Trimming took 0 bases from V and 5 from J; bases not matched to a gene: 5. Germline V CDR1 and CDR2: ENHRY, SYGVKD. The CDR3 is CAISESAGGSTGELFF. The CDR3 DNA reads as TGTGCCATCAGTGAGTCAGCAGGGGGCTCTACCGGGGAGCTGTTTTTT.

The J gene is TRBJ2-1, the V gene TRBV11-3, with D perhaps matching TRBD1 or TRBD2 (5 bases each). The length of the CDR3 is 15 residues. Germline-derived CDR1 and CDR2 are SGHNT and YENEEA. The V gene lost 0 bases and the J gene lost 5 bases, with 11 bases spanning the gap. This chain's CDR3 is CASSLDGALNNEQFF. CDR3 DNA sequence: TGTGCCAGCAGCTTAGACGGGGCCCTGAACAATGAGCAGTTCTTC.

The V call is TRBV10-3, the J call TRBJ2-7, with 9 bases identical to TRBD1. Trimming cost V 6 bases and J 6 bases; bases outside gene matches: 15. CDR3 size: 16 residues. Per the germline V gene, CDR1 is ENHRY and CDR2 is SYGVKD. The CDR3 DNA reads TGTGCCATCAGGCTAAGGACAGGGGAGGATTCGGGCGAGCAGTACTTC. Its translation: CAIRLRTGEDSGEQYF.

The table lists this clonotype with many counts. The rearrangement uses TRBV7-2 and TRBJ2-5, with TRBD1 identical over 10 bases. The junction had 7 bases not matched to a gene; V was cut back by 7 bases and J by 5 bases. Germline lookup yields CDR1 SGHTA and CDR2 FQGNSA. The CDR3 length is 14 residues. CDR3 residues: CASKMTGGWETQYF. As DNA, the CDR3 is TGTGCCAGCAAGATGACAGGGGGCTGGGAGACCCAGTACTTC.

About this clonotype: A much more abundant neighbour one base away suggests this may be a read error. This chain connects TRBV5-5 to TRBJ1-1, with 10 bases aligning to TRBD1. V shed 2 bases, J shed 8 bases, and the junction held 12 bases outside the gene matches. The CDR3 consists of 16 residues. Germline V gene lookup returns CDR1 SGHKS and CDR2 YYEKEE (reference sequence). In DNA form, the CDR3 reads TGTGCCAGCAGCTTTAGAGCCTGGACAGGGGGATTGGAAGCTTTCTTT. This gives the protein CASSFRAWTGGLEAFF.

This clonotype was seen ten or more times. The V gene is TRBV28, the J gene TRBJ2-1, with TRBD1 matching over 9 bases. V lost 10 bases to trimming and J lost 7 bases; unmatched junction nucleotides: 8. This CDR3 is 13 amino acids long. Germline V gene data show CDR1 as MDHEN and CDR2 as SYDVKM. CDR3 DNA sequence: TGTGCCATCCGGGGGACAGGGAATAATGAGCAGTTCTTC. Translation: CAIRGTGNNEQFF.

This clonotype turned up a few times. The rearrangement uses TRBV6-2 or TRBV6-3 and TRBJ2-1; no firm D call. Between the trimmed V and J ends, which lost 2 bases and 9 bases, there was a span of 23 bases. The CDR3 length is 17 residues. CDR1 and CDR2 (germline): MNHEY, SVGEGT. The chain's CDR3 is CASSYGYPERSKGEQFF. The CDR3 DNA follows: TGTGCCAGCAGTTACGGATACCCCGAACGGTCAAAGGGTGAGCAGTTCTTC.

The sample holds many counts of this clonotype. The V and J genes are TRBV28 and TRBJ1-2; no firm D call. Trimming cost V 4 bases and J 4 bases, with 4 bases left between them. There are 11 residues in the CDR3. The germline CDR1 and CDR2 sequences are MDHEN and SYDVKM. This chain's CDR3 is CASSSRYGYTF. The CDR3 nucleotides are TGTGCCAGCAGTTCACGCTATGGCTACACCTTC.

This clonotype was observed a handful of times. The V call is TRBV2, the J call TRBJ2-1; D remains ambiguous. The length of the CDR3 is 14 residues. Trimming took 3 bases from V and 6 from J, leaving 12 bases between them. Germline V CDR1 and CDR2: SNHLY, FYNNEI. CDR3 amino acids: CASSDRTITNEQFF. CDR3 in DNA: TGTGCCAGCAGTGATCGGACCATCACCAATGAGCAGTTCTTC.

This clonotype is medium-sized within its sample. The V and J genes are TRBV7-2 and TRBJ2-4; tentative D call: TRBD2 (5 bases). V dropped 4 bases and J dropped 7 bases, with 14 bases sitting between them. CDR3 length equals 14 residues. Germline V CDR1 and CDR2: SGHTA, FQGNSA. The CDR3 region is CASSSPLRRNIQYF. The CDR3 bases are TGTGCCAGCAGCTCCCCGTTGCGGAGGAACATTCAGTACTTC.

This chain uses TRBV14 with TRBJ2-1, with D hard to call. V lost 4 bases, J lost 7 bases, and 20 bases lay in between. Germline CDR1 and CDR2: SGHDN and FVKESK. The CDR3 loop spans 16 amino acids. The CDR3 loop is CASSPYPGRAWNEQFF. CDR3 coding DNA: TGTGCCAGCAGCCCCTATCCCGGACGGGCTTGGAATGAGCAGTTCTTC. The complete variable domain, with remaining parts taken from reference TRBV14 and TRBJ2-1, reads EAGVTQFPSHSVIEKGQTVTLRCDPISGHDNLYWYRRVMGKEIKFLLHFVKESKQDESGMPNNRFLAERTGGTYSTLKVQPAELEDSGVYFCASSPYPGRAWNEQFFGPGTRLTVL.

This sequence joins TRBV20-1 and TRBJ1-2; weak D call: TRBD1 (5 bases). CDR1 and CDR2 from the germline V gene are DFQATT and SNEGSKA (reference sequence). The CDR3 totals 15 residues. The V end lost 2 bases, the J end lost 8 bases, and 21 bases lay between the germline ends. This CDR3 reads CSARPREISKGGYTF. The CDR3 DNA follows: TGCAGTGCTAGACCACGGGAGATTTCCAAGGGGGGCTACACCTTC.

This clonotype has at least ten counts. The chain links TRBV7-2 to TRBJ1-2; 8 positions match TRBD1. With 5 bases clipped from V and 2 bases from J, the junction kept 4 bases outside the gene matches. CDR3 size: 14 residues. Per the germline V gene, CDR1 is SGHTA and CDR2 is FQGNSA. CDR3 residues: CASSTHRGNYGYTF. The CDR3 DNA reads TGTGCCAGCAGCACCCACAGGGGGAACTATGGCTACACCTTC.

The chain employs TRBV28 and TRBJ2-2; D is possibly TRBD1 or TRBD2 (5 bases each). Between the trimmed V and J ends, which lost 7 bases and 4 bases, there was a span of 13 bases. The CDR3 extends over 14 amino acids. Germline V CDR1 and CDR2: MDHEN, SYDVKM. The CDR3 bases are TGTGCCAGCACTTATAAGGGACGCACCGGGGAGCTGTTTTTT. This sequence encodes CASTYKGRTGELFF.

This clonotype has just a few counts. The genes are TRBV20-1 and TRBJ2-2; TRBD1 agrees at 10 bases. J lost 5 bases, V lost 3 bases, and 9 bases had no gene match. Germline CDR1 reads DFQATT; CDR2 reads SNEGSKA (reference sequence). The CDR3 totals 16 residues. The CDR3 nucleotides are TGCAGTGCTAGCACCGACAGGGGGCGCAGGACCGGGGAGCTGTTTTTT. This gives the protein CSASTDRGRRTGELFF.